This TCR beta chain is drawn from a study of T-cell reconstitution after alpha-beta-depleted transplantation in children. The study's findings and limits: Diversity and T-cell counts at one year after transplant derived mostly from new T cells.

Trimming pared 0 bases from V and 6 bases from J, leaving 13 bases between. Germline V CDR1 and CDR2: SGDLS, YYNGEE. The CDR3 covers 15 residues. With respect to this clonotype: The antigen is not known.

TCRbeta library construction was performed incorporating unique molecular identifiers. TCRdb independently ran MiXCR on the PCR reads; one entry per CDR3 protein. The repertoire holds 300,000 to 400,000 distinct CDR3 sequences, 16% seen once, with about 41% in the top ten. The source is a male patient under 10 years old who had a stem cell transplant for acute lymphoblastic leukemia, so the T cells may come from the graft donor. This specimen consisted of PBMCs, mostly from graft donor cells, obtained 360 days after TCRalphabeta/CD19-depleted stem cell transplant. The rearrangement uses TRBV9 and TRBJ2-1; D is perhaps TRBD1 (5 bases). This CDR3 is CASSVEGGRGNEQFF. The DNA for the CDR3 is TGTGCCAGCAGCGTAGAGGGCGGAAGGGGCAATGAGCAGTTCTTC.